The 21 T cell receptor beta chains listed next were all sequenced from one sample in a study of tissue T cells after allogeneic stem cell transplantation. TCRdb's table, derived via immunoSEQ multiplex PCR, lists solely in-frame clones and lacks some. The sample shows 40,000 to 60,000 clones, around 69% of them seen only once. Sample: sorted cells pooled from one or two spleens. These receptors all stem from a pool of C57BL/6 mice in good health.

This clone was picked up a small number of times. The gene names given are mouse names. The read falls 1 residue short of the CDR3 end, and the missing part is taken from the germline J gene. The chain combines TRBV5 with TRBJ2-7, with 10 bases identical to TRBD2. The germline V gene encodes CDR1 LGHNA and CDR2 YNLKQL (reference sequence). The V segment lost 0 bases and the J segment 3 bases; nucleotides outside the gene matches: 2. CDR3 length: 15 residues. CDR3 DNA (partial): TGTGCCAGCAGCCAAGATCGGGACTGGGGCTATGAACAGTAC. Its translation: CASSQDRDWGYEQY. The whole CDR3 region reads CASSQDRDWGYEQYF.

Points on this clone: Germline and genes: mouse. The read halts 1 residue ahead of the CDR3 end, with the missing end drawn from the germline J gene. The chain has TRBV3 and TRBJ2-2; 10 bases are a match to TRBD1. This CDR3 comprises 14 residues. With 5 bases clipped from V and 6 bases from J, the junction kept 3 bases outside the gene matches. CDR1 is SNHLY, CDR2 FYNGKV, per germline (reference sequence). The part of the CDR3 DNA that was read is TGTGCCAGCAGCAGACAGGGGGCGCCCGGGCAGCTCTAC. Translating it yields CASSRQGAPGQLY. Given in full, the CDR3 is CASSRQGAPGQLYF.

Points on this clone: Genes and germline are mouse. This chain's CDR3 is CASRDSSYNSPLYF. Partial CDR3 DNA: TGTGCCAGCAGGGACAGTTCCTATAATTCGCCCCTCTAC. The chain has TRBV26 and TRBJ1-6; weak D call: TRBD1 (6 bases). Read coverage stops 1 residue before the CDR3 terminus; the germline J gene supplies the remainder. TRBJ1-6 is given ORF status, its function remaining uncertain. Trimming took off 6 bases at V and 0 bases at J, with 6 bases between the two ends. The CDR3 runs to 14 residues. Germline CDR1 KGHPV, CDR2 FQNQEV (reference sequence).

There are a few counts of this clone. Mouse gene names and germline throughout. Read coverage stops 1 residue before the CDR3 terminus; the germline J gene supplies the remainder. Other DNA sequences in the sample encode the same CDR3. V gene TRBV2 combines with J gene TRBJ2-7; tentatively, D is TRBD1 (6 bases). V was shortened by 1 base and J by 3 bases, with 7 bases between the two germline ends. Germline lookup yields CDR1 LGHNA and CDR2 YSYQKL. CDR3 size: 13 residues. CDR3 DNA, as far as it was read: TGTGCCAGCAGCCAAGGGACAGTCTATGAACAGTAC. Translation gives CASSQGTVYEQY. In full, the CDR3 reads CASSQGTVYEQYF.

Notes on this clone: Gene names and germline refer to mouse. The sequenced part of the CDR3 DNA is TGTGCCAGCGGTGGGGACTGGGGGTCTAGTGCAGAAACGCTGTAT. Translated, it gives CASGGDWGSSAETLY. The full CDR3 protein reads CASGGDWGSSAETLYF. V usage is TRBV13-2 and J usage is TRBJ2-3; 11 positions agree with TRBD2. The read ends 1 residue early relative to the CDR3; the germline J gene fills the gap. Germline trimming cut 3 bases from V and 0 bases from J; bases unmatched to any gene: 3. Germline V gives CDR1 NNHNN, CDR2 SYGAGS (reference sequence). This CDR3 has 16 amino acids.

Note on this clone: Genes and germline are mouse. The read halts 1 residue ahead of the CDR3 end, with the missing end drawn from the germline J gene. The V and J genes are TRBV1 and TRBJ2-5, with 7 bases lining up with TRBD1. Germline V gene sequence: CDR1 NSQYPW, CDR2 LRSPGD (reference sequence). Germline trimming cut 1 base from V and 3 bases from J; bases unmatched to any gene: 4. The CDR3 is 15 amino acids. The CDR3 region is CTCSAGGQTQDTQYF. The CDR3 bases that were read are TGCACCTGCAGTGCAGGGGGACAGACTCAAGACACCCAGTAC.

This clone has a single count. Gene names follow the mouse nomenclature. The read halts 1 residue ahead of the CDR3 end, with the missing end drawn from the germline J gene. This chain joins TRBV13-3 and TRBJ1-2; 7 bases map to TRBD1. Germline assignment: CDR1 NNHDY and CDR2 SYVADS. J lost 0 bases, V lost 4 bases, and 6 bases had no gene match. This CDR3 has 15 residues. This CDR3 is CASSTRDRANSDYTF. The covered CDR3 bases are TGTGCCAGCAGTACCCGGGACAGAGCAAACTCCGACTACACC.

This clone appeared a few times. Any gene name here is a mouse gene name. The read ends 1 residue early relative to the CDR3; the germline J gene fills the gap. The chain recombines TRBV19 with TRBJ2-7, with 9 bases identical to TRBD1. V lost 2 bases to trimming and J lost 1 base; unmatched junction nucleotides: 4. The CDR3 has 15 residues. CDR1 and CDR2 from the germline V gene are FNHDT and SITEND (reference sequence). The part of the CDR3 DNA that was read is TGTGCCAGCAGTATCCAGGGACAGGGATCCTATGAACAGTAC. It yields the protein CASSIQGQGSYEQY. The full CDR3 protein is CASSIQGQGSYEQYF.

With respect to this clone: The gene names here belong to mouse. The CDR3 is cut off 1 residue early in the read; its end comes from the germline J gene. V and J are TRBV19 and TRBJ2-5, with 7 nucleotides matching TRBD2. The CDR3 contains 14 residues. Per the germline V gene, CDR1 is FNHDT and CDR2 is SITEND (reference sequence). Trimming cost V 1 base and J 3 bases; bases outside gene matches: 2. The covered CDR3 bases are TGTGCCAGCAGTATAAATGGGGGGCAAGACACCCAGTAC. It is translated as CASSINGGQDTQY. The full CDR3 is CASSINGGQDTQYF.

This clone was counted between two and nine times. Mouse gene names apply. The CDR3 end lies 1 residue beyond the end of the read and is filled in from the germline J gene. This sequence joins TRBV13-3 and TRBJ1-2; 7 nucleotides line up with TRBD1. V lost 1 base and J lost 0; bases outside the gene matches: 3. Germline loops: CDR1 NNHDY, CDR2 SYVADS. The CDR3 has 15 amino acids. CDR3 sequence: CASSDRDRANSDYTF. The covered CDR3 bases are TGTGCCAGCAGTGATCGCGACAGGGCAAACTCCGACTACACC.

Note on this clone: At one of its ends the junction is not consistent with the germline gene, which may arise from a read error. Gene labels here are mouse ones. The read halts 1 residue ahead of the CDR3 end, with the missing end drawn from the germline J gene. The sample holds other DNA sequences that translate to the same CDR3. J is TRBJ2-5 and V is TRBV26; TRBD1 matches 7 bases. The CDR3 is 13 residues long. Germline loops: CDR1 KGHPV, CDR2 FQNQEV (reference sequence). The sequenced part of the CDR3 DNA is TGTGCCAGCAGAGACAGGGACCAAGATACCCAGTAC. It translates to CASRDRDQDTQY. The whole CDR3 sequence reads CASRDRDQDTQYF.

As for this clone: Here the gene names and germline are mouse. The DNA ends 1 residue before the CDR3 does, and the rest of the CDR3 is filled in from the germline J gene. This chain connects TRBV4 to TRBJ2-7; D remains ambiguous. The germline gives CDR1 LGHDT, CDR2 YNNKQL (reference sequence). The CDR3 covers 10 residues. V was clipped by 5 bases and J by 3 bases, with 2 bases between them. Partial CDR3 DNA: TGTGCCAGCAGCAACTATGAACAGTAC. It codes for CASSNYEQY. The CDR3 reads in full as CASSNYEQYF.

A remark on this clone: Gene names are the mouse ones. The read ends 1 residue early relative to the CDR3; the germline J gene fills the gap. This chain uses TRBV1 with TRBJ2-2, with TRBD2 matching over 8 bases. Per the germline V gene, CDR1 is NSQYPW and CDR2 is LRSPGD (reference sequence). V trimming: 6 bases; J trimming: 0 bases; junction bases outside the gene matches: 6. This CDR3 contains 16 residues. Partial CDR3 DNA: TGCACCTGCAGCGTCGACTGGGGCTCAAACACCGGGCAGCTCTAC. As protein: CTCSVDWGSNTGQLY. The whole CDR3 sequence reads CTCSVDWGSNTGQLYF.

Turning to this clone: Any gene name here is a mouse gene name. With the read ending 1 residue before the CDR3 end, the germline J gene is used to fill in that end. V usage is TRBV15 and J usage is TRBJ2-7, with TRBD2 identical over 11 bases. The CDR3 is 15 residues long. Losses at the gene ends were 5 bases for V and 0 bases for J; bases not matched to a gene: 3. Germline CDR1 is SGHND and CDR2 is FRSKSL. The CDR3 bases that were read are TGTGCCAGCAGTCGGGACTGGGGGAGCTCCTATGAACAGTAC. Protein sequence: CASSRDWGSSYEQY. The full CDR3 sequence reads CASSRDWGSSYEQYF.

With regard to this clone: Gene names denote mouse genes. CDR3 DNA (partial): TGTGCCAGCAGTGAGAGGACAGGGACCTATGAACAGTAC. Protein sequence: CASSERTGTYEQY. The whole CDR3 is CASSERTGTYEQYF. The J gene is TRBJ2-7, the V gene TRBV13-3, with TRBD1 matching 8 bases. The read finishes 1 residue shy of the CDR3 end, and the germline J gene is used to complete it. V shed 2 bases, J shed 2 bases, and the junction held 3 bases outside the gene matches. In germline, CDR1 is NNHDY, CDR2 SYVADS. The CDR3 spans 14 residues.

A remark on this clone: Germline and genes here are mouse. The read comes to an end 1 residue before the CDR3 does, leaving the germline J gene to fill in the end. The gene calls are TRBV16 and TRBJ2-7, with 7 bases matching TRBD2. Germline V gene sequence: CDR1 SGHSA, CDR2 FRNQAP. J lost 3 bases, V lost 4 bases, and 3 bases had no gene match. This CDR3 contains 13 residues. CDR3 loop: CASSSDWVYEQYF. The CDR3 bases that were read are TGTGCAAGCAGCTCCGACTGGGTCTATGAACAGTAC.

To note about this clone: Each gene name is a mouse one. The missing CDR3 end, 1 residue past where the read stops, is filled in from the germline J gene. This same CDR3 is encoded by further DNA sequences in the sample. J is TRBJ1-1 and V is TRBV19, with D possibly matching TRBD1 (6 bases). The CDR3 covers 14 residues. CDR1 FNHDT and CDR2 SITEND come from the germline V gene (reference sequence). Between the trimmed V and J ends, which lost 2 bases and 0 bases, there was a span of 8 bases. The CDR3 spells CASSIGTTNTEVFF. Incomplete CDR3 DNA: TGTGCCAGCAGTATCGGGACAACAAACACAGAAGTCTTC.

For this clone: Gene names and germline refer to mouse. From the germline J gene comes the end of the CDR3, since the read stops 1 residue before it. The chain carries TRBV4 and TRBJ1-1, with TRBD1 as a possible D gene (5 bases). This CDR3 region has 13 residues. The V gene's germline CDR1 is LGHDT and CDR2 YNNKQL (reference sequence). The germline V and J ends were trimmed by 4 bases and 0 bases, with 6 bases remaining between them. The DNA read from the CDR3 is TGTGCCAGCAGCTTGGGACAGAACACAGAAGTCTTC. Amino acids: CASSLGQNTEVF. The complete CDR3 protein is CASSLGQNTEVFF.

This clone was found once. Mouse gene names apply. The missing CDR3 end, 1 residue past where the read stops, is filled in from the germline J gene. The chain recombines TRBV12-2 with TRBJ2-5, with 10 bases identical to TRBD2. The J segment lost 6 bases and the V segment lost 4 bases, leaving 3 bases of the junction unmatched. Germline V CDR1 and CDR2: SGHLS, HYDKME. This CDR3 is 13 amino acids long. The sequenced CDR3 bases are TGTGCCAGCTCCGCTGGGGGGGCGGACACCCAGTAC. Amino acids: CASSAGGADTQY. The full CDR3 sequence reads CASSAGGADTQYF.

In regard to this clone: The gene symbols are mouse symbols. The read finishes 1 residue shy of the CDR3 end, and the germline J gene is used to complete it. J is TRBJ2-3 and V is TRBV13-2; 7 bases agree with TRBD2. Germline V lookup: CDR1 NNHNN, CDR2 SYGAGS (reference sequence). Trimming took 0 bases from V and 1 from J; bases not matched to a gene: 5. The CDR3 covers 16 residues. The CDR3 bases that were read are TGTGCCAGCGGTGATGTGGGGGGAGGAGGTGCAGAAACGCTGTAT. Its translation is CASGDVGGGGAETLY. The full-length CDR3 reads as CASGDVGGGGAETLYF.

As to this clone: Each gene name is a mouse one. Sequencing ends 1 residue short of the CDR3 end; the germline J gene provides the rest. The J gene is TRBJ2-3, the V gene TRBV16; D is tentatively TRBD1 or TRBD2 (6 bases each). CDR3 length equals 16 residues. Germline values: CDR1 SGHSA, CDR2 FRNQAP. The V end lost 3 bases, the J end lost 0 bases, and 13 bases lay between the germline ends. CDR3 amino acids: CASSFGGGSSAETLYF. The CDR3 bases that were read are TGTGCAAGCAGCTTCGGAGGGGGGTCTAGTGCAGAAACGCTGTAT.